This TCR beta chain was recorded in a study of pediatric ulcerative colitis. Overall study findings and caveats: Rectal repertoires separated controls, mild-moderate and acute severe colitis. Blood samples from two patients yielded substantially fewer templates and were excluded from blood-rectal overlap analysis. Ulcerative colitis patients shared more blood-rectal clones than controls.

As concerns this clone: Its antigen is not known.

Sequencing was at survey level. TCRdb's copy holds only in-frame clones and misses some; the assay was immunoSEQ multiplex PCR. The sample has roughly 54,000 clones, approximately 87% seen once. What was sequenced was blood. The TCR was taken from a boy aged 5-17 years who was a control in a study of pediatric ulcerative colitis.

The CDR3 here is CASSPPDSWESNTEAFF. The CDR3 DNA is TGTGCCAGCTCACCCCCTGACAGTTGGGAAAGTAACACTGAAGCTTTCTTT. This chain links TRBV18 with TRBJ1-1, with D maybe TRBD1 (5 bases). The germline gives CDR1 KGHSH, CDR2 LQKENI. The CDR3 runs 17 residues. Trimming removed 3 bases at V and 2 bases at J, with 19 bases between.